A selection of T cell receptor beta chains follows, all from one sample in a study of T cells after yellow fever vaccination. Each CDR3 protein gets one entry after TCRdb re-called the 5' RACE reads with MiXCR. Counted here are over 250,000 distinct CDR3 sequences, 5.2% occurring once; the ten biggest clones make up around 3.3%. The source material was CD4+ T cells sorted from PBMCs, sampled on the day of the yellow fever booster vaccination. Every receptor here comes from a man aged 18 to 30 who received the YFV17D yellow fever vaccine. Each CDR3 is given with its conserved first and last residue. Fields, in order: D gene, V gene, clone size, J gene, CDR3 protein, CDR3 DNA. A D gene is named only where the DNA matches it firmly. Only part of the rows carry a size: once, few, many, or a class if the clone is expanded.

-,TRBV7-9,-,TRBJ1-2,CASSPNTRRDYGYTF,TGTGCCAGCAGCCCAAACACCCGGCGGGACTATGGCTACACCTTC
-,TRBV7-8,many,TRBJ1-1,CASSLEQGTTEAFF,TGTGCCAGCAGCTTAGAACAGGGTACAACTGAAGCTTTCTTT
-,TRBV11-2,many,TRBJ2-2,CASSSWRTGELFF,TGTGCCAGCAGCTCCTGGCGTACCGGGGAGCTGTTTTTT
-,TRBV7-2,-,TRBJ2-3,CASSLMGGPDTQYF,TGTGCCAGCAGCTTAATGGGGGGGCCAGATACGCAGTATTTT
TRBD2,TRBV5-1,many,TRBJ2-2,CASTSREAGELFF,TGCGCCAGCACCTCCCGGGAGGCCGGGGAGCTGTTTTTT
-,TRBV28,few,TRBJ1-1,CASRRSLGMSTEAFF,TGTGCCAGCAGACGATCCTTAGGGATGAGCACTGAAGCTTTCTTT
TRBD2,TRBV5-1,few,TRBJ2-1,CASSAGSGSSYNEQFF,TGCGCCAGCAGCGCTGGCAGCGGGAGCTCCTACAATGAGCAGTTCTTC
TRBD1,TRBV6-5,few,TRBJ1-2,CASSSGQGSGDYGYTF,TGTGCCAGCAGTTCGGGACAGGGCAGCGGGGACTATGGCTACACCTTC
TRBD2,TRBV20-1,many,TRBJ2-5,CSARVAGTQETQYF,TGCAGTGCTAGGGTAGCGGGGACACAAGAGACCCAGTACTTC
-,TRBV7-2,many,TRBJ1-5,CASTLGTSSNQPQHF,TGTGCCAGCACCCTCGGGACAAGTAGCAATCAGCCCCAGCATTTT
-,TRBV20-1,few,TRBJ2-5,CSAREGTGQETQYF,TGCAGTGCTAGAGAAGGGACGGGGCAAGAGACCCAGTACTTC
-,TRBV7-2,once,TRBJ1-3,CASSSSAWAGNTIYF,TGTGCCAGCAGCTCCAGTGCTTGGGCTGGAAACACCATATATTTT
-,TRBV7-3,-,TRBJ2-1,CASSLGDHNEQFF,TGTGCCAGCAGCTTGGGGGACCACAATGAGCAGTTCTTC
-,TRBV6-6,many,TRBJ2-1,CASSLGHGLGGGQFF,TGTGCCAGCAGCTTGGGACACGGGCTGGGGGGAGGGCAGTTCTTC
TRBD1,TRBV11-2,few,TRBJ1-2,CASSLVAGGDANYGYTF,TGTGCCAGCAGCTTAGTCGCAGGGGGCGATGCTAACTATGGCTACACCTTC
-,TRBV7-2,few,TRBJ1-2,CASSPYRDRANYGYTF,TGTGCCAGCAGCCCTTACAGGGATCGGGCTAACTATGGCTACACCTTC
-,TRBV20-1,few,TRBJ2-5,CSGSPVGRKETQYF,TGCAGTGGTAGCCCGGTCGGGCGGAAAGAGACCCAGTACTTC
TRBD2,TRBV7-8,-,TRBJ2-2,CASSLAGGGAGGELFF,TGTGCCAGCAGCTTAGCGGGCGGGGGGGCCGGCGGGGAGCTGTTTTTT
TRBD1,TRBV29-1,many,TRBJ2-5,CSFRGPETQYF,TGCAGCTTCAGGGGGCCAGAGACCCAGTACTTC
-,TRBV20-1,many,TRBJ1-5,CSAADRQVRNQPQHF,TGCAGTGCCGCAGATCGACAGGTTCGCAATCAGCCCCAGCATTTT
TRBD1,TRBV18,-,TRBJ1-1,CASSLRTGVRTEAFF,TGTGCCAGCTCGCTCCGGACAGGGGTTAGGACTGAAGCTTTCTTT
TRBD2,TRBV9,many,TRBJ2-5,CASSVGTSGGETQYF,TGTGCCAGCAGCGTAGGGACTAGCGGGGGAGAGACCCAGTACTTC
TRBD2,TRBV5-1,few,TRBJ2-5,CASSSASRGVEETQYF,TGCGCCAGCAGCTCGGCCAGCCGGGGGGTTGAAGAGACCCAGTACTTC
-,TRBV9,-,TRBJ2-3,CASSATGPMADTQYF,TGTGCCAGCAGCGCGACAGGTCCAATGGCAGATACGCAGTATTTT
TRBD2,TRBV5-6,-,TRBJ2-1,CASSLEGLAGVEQFF,TGTGCCAGCAGCTTGGAGGGACTAGCGGGGGTTGAGCAGTTCTTC
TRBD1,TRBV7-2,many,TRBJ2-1,CASTIGQGSYNEQFF,TGTGCCAGCACCATTGGACAGGGCTCCTACAATGAGCAGTTCTTC
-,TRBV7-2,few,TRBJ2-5,CASSLLVRETQYF,TGTGCCAGCAGCTTACTAGTACGGGAGACCCAGTACTTC
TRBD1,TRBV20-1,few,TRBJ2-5,CSARVGTGWETQYF,TGCAGTGCTAGAGTCGGGACAGGCTGGGAGACCCAGTACTTC
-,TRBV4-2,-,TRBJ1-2,CASSQDWADLYGYTF,TGTGCCAGCAGCCAAGATTGGGCAGACCTTTATGGCTACACCTTC
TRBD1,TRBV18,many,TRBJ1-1,CASSPGTGVWGTEAFF,TGTGCCAGCTCACCAGGGACAGGGGTTTGGGGCACTGAAGCTTTCTTT
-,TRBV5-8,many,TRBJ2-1,CASSFLRGGLNEQFF,TGTGCCAGCAGCTTCTTGAGGGGGGGCCTCAATGAGCAGTTCTTC
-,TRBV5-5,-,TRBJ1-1,CASAGAAAMNTEAFF,TGTGCCAGCGCCGGAGCGGCTGCGATGAACACTGAAGCTTTCTTT
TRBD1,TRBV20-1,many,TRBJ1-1,CSAGPGGVTEAFF,TGCAGTGCTGGCCCAGGGGGGGTCACTGAAGCTTTCTTT
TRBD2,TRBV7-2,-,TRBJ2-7,CASSPGGDSSYEQYF,TGTGCCAGCAGCCCCGGGGGGGATAGCTCCTACGAGCAGTACTTC
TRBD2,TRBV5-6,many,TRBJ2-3,CASSQDLAGYYTQYF,TGTGCCAGCAGCCAGGACCTAGCGGGGTATTATACGCAGTATTTT
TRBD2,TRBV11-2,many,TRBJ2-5,CASQTSGYQETQYF,TGTGCCAGCCAGACTAGCGGATACCAAGAGACCCAGTACTTC
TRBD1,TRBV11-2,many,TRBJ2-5,CASSPRIGTVRGFETQYF,TGTGCCAGCAGTCCCCGAATCGGGACAGTAAGGGGTTTCGAGACCCAGTACTTC
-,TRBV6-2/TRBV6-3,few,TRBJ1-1,CASSYVGEGTEAFF,TGTGCCAGCAGTTACGTCGGGGAGGGCACTGAAGCTTTCTTT
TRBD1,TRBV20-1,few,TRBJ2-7,CSVSRIDRAEQYF,TGCAGTGTTAGCCGGATCGACAGGGCCGAGCAGTACTTC
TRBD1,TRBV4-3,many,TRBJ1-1,CASSQEWIRGRIMNTEAFF,TGCGCCAGCAGCCAAGAATGGATCAGGGGGAGGATAATGAACACTGAAGCTTTCTTT
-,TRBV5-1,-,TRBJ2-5,CASSFQEGLETQYF,TGCGCCAGCAGCTTTCAGGAGGGGTTAGAGACCCAGTACTTC
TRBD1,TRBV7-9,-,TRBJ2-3,CASSLTGEDTQYF,TGTGCCAGCAGCCTGACAGGGGAAGATACGCAGTATTTT
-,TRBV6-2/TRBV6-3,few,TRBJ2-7,CASSYRALEQYF,TGTGCCAGCAGTTACCGAGCCCTCGAGCAGTACTTC
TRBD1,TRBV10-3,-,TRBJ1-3,CAITRQGPSGNTIYF,TGTGCCATCACAAGACAGGGGCCCTCTGGAAACACCATATATTTT
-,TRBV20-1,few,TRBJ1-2,CSAIIGGESYGYTF,TGCAGTGCCATAATTGGAGGAGAGTCCTATGGCTACACCTTC
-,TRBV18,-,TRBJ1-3,CASSNASPSGNTIYF,TGTGCCAGCTCAAACGCCTCCCCCTCTGGAAACACCATATATTTT
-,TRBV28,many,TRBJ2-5,CASRPQGQETQYF,TGTGCCAGCAGGCCCCAGGGCCAAGAGACCCAGTACTTC
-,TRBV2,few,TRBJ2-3,CASNPSTDTQYF,TGTGCCAGCAATCCGAGCACAGATACGCAGTATTTT
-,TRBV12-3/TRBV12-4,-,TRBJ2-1,CASSPSGAGYNEQFF,TGTGCCAGCAGCCCGTCGGGGGCGGGATACAATGAGCAGTTCTTC
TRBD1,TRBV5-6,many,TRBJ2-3,CASSRTGTVPDTQYF,TGTGCCAGCAGCAGGACAGGGACAGTTCCAGATACGCAGTATTTT
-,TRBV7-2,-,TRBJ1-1,CASSLSRTSDEAFF,TGTGCCAGCAGCTTATCGAGGACGTCAGATGAAGCTTTCTTT